The 32 T cell receptor beta chains below were found in one sample sequenced in a study of cytomegalovirus exposure and HLA in healthy donors. With 60 Vbeta and 13 Jbeta primers, the PCR was carried out. The assay was immunoSEQ multiplex PCR, and TCRdb's table has in-frame clones only and misses some. The sample carries around 99,000 clones, 60% to 80% recorded once. The specimen sequenced was PBMCs. The receptors shown here come from a man aged 35-49 years in good health and CMV-seronegative.

The CDR3 sequence: CSARRTEAFF. The DNA for the CDR3 is TGCAGTGCTAGGCGGACTGAAGCTTTCTTT. The chain has TRBV20-1 and TRBJ1-1; D unresolved. The CDR3 totals 10 residues. CDR1 and CDR2 from the germline V gene are DFQATT and SNEGSKA (reference sequence). Trimming pared 3 bases from V and 5 bases from J, leaving 4 bases between.

The rearrangement uses TRBV21-1 and TRBJ1-1; TRBD1 is the table's D call, not checked against the DNA. TRBV21-1 is a pseudogene locus. The CDR3 runs 18 residues. The CDR3 coding sequence is TGTGCCAGCAGCAAAAAAAGGGGACAGGTACGACGGAACACTGAAGCTTTCTTT. Translation gives CASSKKRGQVRRNTEAFF.

V gene TRBV6-5 combines with J gene TRBJ1-1; 11 positions agree with TRBD1. CDR1 is MNHEY, CDR2 SVGAGI, per germline. The J segment lost 1 base and the V segment lost 5 bases, leaving 3 bases of the junction unmatched. This CDR3 is 15 amino acids long. CDR3 sequence (DNA): TGTGCCAGCAGTACGGGACAGGGGGGGAACACTGAAGCTTTCTTT. It yields the protein CASSTGQGGNTEAFF.

The chain uses TRBV7-3 and TRBJ1-1; D perhaps matches TRBD1 (5 bases). The CDR3 sequence is 13 residues long. V lost 4 bases to trimming and J lost 6 bases, with 12 bases between them. Germline V gene sequence: CDR1 SGHTA, CDR2 FQGTGA. The CDR3, as DNA: TGTGCCAGCAGCTCAAACCAGGGTCCTGAAGCTTTCTTT. Translation gives CASSSNQGPEAFF.

The chain recombines TRBV5-1 with TRBJ2-1, with 8 bases lining up with TRBD2. This CDR3 is 15 amino acids long. Unmatched junction bases numbered 7, after V lost 2 bases and J lost 6 bases. Per germline, CDR1 SGHRS and CDR2 YFSETQ. CDR3: CASSFGGGDLNEQFF. The CDR3 DNA is TGCGCCAGCAGCTTCGGGGGGGGAGACCTCAATGAGCAGTTCTTC.

J is TRBJ2-7 and V is TRBV28, with 10 bases fitting TRBD2. Germline V lookup: CDR1 MDHEN, CDR2 SYDVKM. V shed 6 bases, J shed 0 bases, and the junction held 5 bases outside the gene matches. This CDR3 spans 15 amino acids. This CDR3 reads CASSSIAGGSYEQYF. CDR3 nucleotide sequence: TGTGCCAGCAGCTCCATAGCGGGAGGCTCCTACGAGCAGTACTTC.

A word on this clone: Since a much larger clone is just one base distant, this may be a read error. The chain combines TRBV6-4 with TRBJ2-6, with D perhaps TRBD1 (6 bases). The CDR3 runs to 15 residues. The V end lost 3 bases, the J end lost 0 bases, and 6 bases lay between the germline ends. Germline V gene data show CDR1 as MRHNA and CDR2 as SNTAGT. CDR3 sequence (DNA): TGTGCCAGCAGTGAGGACAGCTCTGGGGCCAACGTCCTGACTTTC. This gives the protein CASSEDSSGANVLTF.

V usage is TRBV30 and J usage is TRBJ1-1; D gene ambiguous. CDR3 length: 13 amino acids. Germline CDR1 and CDR2: GTSNPN and SVGIG (reference sequence). Trimming left V 4 bases short and J 0 bases short, with 9 bases between. DNA for the CDR3: TGTGCCTGGAACCCGAGCATGAACACTGAAGCTTTCTTT. This sequence encodes CAWNPSMNTEAFF.

The chain carries TRBV11-2 and TRBJ1-3; 7 bases are a match to TRBD1. J gave up 10 bases and V 1 base, and 10 bases lay outside the gene matches. The CDR3 is made up of 15 amino acids. The germline V gene has CDR1 SGHAT and CDR2 FQNNGV. CDR3 loop: CASSLVQRQGVTIYF. CDR3 DNA sequence: TGTGCCAGCAGCTTAGTCCAACGACAGGGTGTGACCATATATTTT.

The chain joins TRBV7-3 to TRBJ2-1; possible D gene TRBD2, 6 bases. The length of the CDR3 is 15 residues. Deletions cut 5 bases from V and 5 bases from J, with 16 bases between. From germline, CDR1 is SGHTA and CDR2 FQGTGA. The CDR3 loop is CASSQGLPPDNEQFF. The CDR3, as DNA: TGTGCCAGCAGCCAAGGACTACCGCCTGACAATGAGCAGTTCTTC.

The V and J genes are TRBV7-3 and TRBJ2-1, with 7 bases aligning to TRBD2. The germline gives CDR1 SGHTA, CDR2 FQGTGA. V gave up 7 bases and J gave up 4 bases; unmatched junction bases: 13. This CDR3 spans 16 amino acids. The CDR3 sequence: CASTLFGGEPYNEQFF. CDR3 DNA: TGTGCCAGCACCCTATTTGGGGGGGAACCATACAATGAGCAGTTCTTC.

This clone occurred once. The genes are TRBV10-3 and TRBJ2-5, with 7 bases identical to TRBD1. This CDR3 is built from 13 residues. V gave up 10 bases and J gave up 2 bases; unmatched junction bases: 7. Germline values: CDR1 ENHRY, CDR2 SYGVKD. DNA for the CDR3: TGTGCCACCTGGGACAGCCCTCAAGAGACCCAGTACTTC. Encoded protein: CATWDSPQETQYF.

The rearrangement links TRBV5-4 to TRBJ2-2; 10 bases line up with TRBD2. The CDR3 has 15 amino acids. Germline-derived CDR1 and CDR2 are SGHNT and YYREEE (reference sequence). V was pared by 2 bases and J by 5 bases, with 3 bases of the junction left unmatched. The CDR3 nucleotides are TGTGCCAGCAGCTTAGCGGGGGGGAATACCGGGGAGCTGTTTTTT. It yields the protein CASSLAGGNTGELFF.

This chain connects TRBV11-3 to TRBJ2-1, with 10 bases matching TRBD1. Germline V CDR1 and CDR2: SGHNT, YENEEA. This CDR3 comprises 18 residues. With 4 bases clipped from V and 7 bases from J, the junction kept 16 bases outside the gene matches. CDR3 residues: CASSSMTGGRSYWNEQFF. As DNA, the CDR3 is TGTGCCAGCAGCTCGATGACAGGGGGCAGGTCCTATTGGAATGAGCAGTTCTTC. The variable domain in full, completed from reference TRBV11-3 and TRBJ2-1, reads EAGVVQSPRYKIIEKKQPVAFWCNPISGHNTLYWYLQNLGQGPELLIRYENEEAVDDSQLPKDRFSAERLKGVDSTLKIQPAELGDSAVYLCASSSMTGGRSYWNEQFFGPGTRLTVL.

V usage is TRBV11-3 and J usage is TRBJ2-1; 14 bases map to TRBD2. The trim removed 5 bases at V and 7 bases at J, leaving 13 bases unmatched. CDR1 and CDR2 from the germline V gene are SGHNT and YENEEA. The CDR3 runs 18 residues. Here the CDR3 reads CASSPHPPGLAGANEQFF. CDR3 sequence (DNA): TGTGCCAGCAGCCCCCACCCCCCGGGACTAGCGGGGGCTAATGAGCAGTTCTTC.

This chain joins TRBV4-1 and TRBJ1-5; 9 positions agree with TRBD1. Germline assignment: CDR1 MGHRA and CDR2 YSYEKL. J lost 5 bases, V lost 2 bases, and 7 bases had no gene match. This CDR3 region has 16 residues. CDR3 in DNA: TGCGCCAGCAGCCAATTGGGACAGGGTAGGTATCAGCCCCAGCATTTT. The encoded protein is CASSQLGQGRYQPQHF.

The J gene is TRBJ2-3, the V gene TRBV9, with TRBD2 matching over 8 bases. The germline V gene encodes CDR1 SGDLS and CDR2 YYNGEE. The CDR3 has 16 residues. Losses at the gene ends were 0 bases for V and 4 bases for J; bases not matched to a gene: 7. CDR3 amino acids: CASSVAGGGLADTQYF. CDR3 DNA sequence: TGTGCCAGCAGCGTAGCCGGGGGGGGCCTAGCAGATACGCAGTATTTT. Supplemented by reference TRBV9 and TRBJ2-3, the full variable domain reads DSGVTQTPKHLITATGQRVTLRCSPRSGDLSVYWYQQSLDQGLQFLIQYYNGEERAKGNILERFSAQQFPDLHSELNLSSLELGDSALYFCASSVAGGGLADTQYFGPGTRLTVL.

This chain joins TRBV30 and TRBJ1-1; D unresolved. This CDR3 region has 12 residues. Germline V gene sequence: CDR1 GTSNPN, CDR2 SVGIG (reference sequence). Trimming removed 4 bases at V and 3 bases at J, with 9 bases between. CDR3 sequence reads: CAWNTEDTEAFF. CDR3 DNA sequence: TGTGCCTGGAATACCGAGGACACTGAAGCTTTCTTT.

The chain has TRBV6-1 and TRBJ2-7, with TRBD1 matching 8 bases. Germline V gene data show CDR1 as MNHNS and CDR2 as SASEGT. Unmatched junction bases numbered 12, after V lost 0 bases and J lost 2 bases. The CDR3 covers 18 residues. The CDR3 reads CASSEARVSGQGTYEQYF. CDR3 nucleotide sequence: TGTGCCAGCAGTGAAGCGCGGGTCTCAGGACAGGGAACCTACGAGCAGTACTTC.

The chain recombines TRBV5-1 with TRBJ2-1; 10 bases match TRBD2. This CDR3 comprises 14 residues. CDR1 is SGHRS, CDR2 YFSETQ, per germline. J was trimmed by 4 bases and V by 6 bases; bases with no gene match: 4. The CDR3 loop is CASTASGGYNEQFF. CDR3 DNA sequence: TGCGCCAGCACCGCTAGCGGGGGATACAATGAGCAGTTCTTC.

This chain connects TRBV30 to TRBJ2-1; 8 nucleotides line up with TRBD2. From germline, CDR1 is GTSNPN and CDR2 SVGIG (reference sequence). V was pared by 1 base and J by 0 bases, with 2 bases of the junction left unmatched. CDR3 length: 15 amino acids. The CDR3 sequence is CAWSDGTSSYNEQFF. As DNA, the CDR3 is TGTGCCTGGAGTGACGGGACTAGCTCCTACAATGAGCAGTTCTTC.

The J gene is TRBJ1-6, the V gene TRBV11-3; D unclear. Germline V gene lookup returns CDR1 SGHNT and CDR2 YENEEA. This CDR3 contains 10 residues. The V end was cut by 9 bases, the J end by 10 bases, with 7 bases between. CDR3 in amino acids: CARAGSPLHF. For the CDR3, the DNA is TGTGCCAGGGCGGGGTCACCCCTCCACTTT.

The CDR3 spells CASSQAPDSLFYGYTF. The CDR3 coding sequence is TGCGCCAGCAGCCAGGCTCCGGACAGTTTGTTCTATGGCTACACCTTC. The J gene is TRBJ1-2, the V gene TRBV4-1; the D gene is possibly TRBD1 (6 bases). Trimming shortened V by 3 bases and J by 4 bases, and 18 bases separated the two germline ends. CDR3 length: 16 residues. Germline V gene lookup returns CDR1 MGHRA and CDR2 YSYEKL.

The V gene is TRBV30, the J gene TRBJ2-3, with 12 bases lining up with TRBD2. Germline V lookup: CDR1 GTSNPN, CDR2 SVGIG (reference sequence). With 2 bases clipped from V and 4 bases from J, the junction kept 16 bases outside the gene matches. The CDR3 length is 19 residues. The CDR3 nucleotides read TGTGCCTGGAGTCCCCCGGGGCTAGCGGGGGGGCAAAGCCCAGATACGCAGTATTTT. As protein: CAWSPPGLAGGQSPDTQYF.

This sequence joins TRBV7-9 and TRBJ2-5; unclear D gene. The CDR3 is 14 residues long. Per the germline V gene, CDR1 is SEHNR and CDR2 is FQNEAQ (reference sequence). Trimming stripped 3 bases from V and 5 bases from J, with 13 bases between. The CDR3 protein is CASSFSFGEETQYF. The CDR3 bases are TGTGCCAGCAGCTTTAGTTTTGGAGAGGAGACCCAGTACTTC.

CDR3 amino acids: CASSTTGGIQPQHF. The CDR3 DNA reads TGTGCCAGCAGTACAACAGGGGGCATTCAGCCCCAGCATTTT. V usage is TRBV28 and J usage is TRBJ1-5, with 9 bases identical to TRBD1. V was clipped by 5 bases and J by 6 bases; unmatched bases: 5. CDR1 MDHEN and CDR2 SYDVKM come from the germline V gene. CDR3 length equals 14 residues.

This clone was picked up one time. V and J are TRBV9 and TRBJ1-6; 8 bases match TRBD1. CDR1 is SGDLS and CDR2 is YYNGEE in the germline V gene. V shed 2 bases, J shed 7 bases, and the junction held 5 bases outside the gene matches. The CDR3 loop spans 15 amino acids. The CDR3 protein is CASSVSQGANSPLHF. In DNA form, the CDR3 reads TGTGCCAGCAGCGTTTCCCAGGGGGCGAATTCACCCCTCCACTTT.

V is TRBV5-1 and J is TRBJ1-5; 8 bases align to TRBD1. The CDR3 is made up of 15 amino acids. The J segment lost 0 bases and the V segment lost 3 bases, leaving 2 bases of the junction unmatched. From germline, CDR1 is SGHRS and CDR2 YFSETQ. Written as DNA, the CDR3 is TGCGCCAGCAGCTCGACAGGGGATAGCAATCAGCCCCAGCATTTT. Amino acids: CASSSTGDSNQPQHF.

V is TRBV7-2 and J is TRBJ2-7, with 7 bases fitting TRBD1. The CDR3 loop spans 14 amino acids. V was pared by 4 bases and J by 2 bases, with 5 bases of the junction left unmatched. Germline CDR1 and CDR2: SGHTA and FQGNSA. The chain's CDR3 is CASSYSGTAYEQYF. The CDR3 bases are TGTGCCAGCAGCTACTCCGGGACAGCCTACGAGCAGTACTTC.

This clone showed up just once. The chain carries TRBV5-1 and TRBJ2-3; 10 bases align to TRBD2. The V and J ends lost 5 bases and 6 bases, in that order; junction bases with no gene match: 6. Germline CDR1 reads SGHRS; CDR2 reads YFSETQ. The CDR3 consists of 14 residues. Here the CDR3 reads CASRSGGAMDTQYF. The CDR3 coding sequence is TGCGCCAGCAGGAGCGGGGGGGCAATGGATACGCAGTATTTT. Drawing the rest from reference TRBV5-1 and TRBJ2-3, the complete variable domain is KAGVTQTPRYLIKTRGQQVTLSCSPISGHRSVSWYQQTPGQGLQFLFEYFSETQRNKGNFPGRFSGRQFSNSRSEMNVSTLELGDSALYLCASRSGGAMDTQYFGPGTRLTVL.

The J gene is TRBJ2-7, the V gene TRBV2; TRBD1 aligns across 10 bases. Trimming at V came to 11 bases and at J to 6 bases, leaving 7 bases not matched to a gene. The CDR3 has 12 amino acids. The germline CDR1 and CDR2 sequences are SNHLY and FYNNEI. CDR3 bases: TGTGCCTCCAGGGACAGGGGACCCGAGCAGTACTTC. Protein: CASRDRGPEQYF.

V is TRBV19 and J is TRBJ2-7; 7 nucleotides align to TRBD1. Per germline, CDR1 LNHDA and CDR2 SQIVND (reference sequence). The CDR3 is 15 amino acids. Trimming at V came to 4 bases and at J to 0 bases, leaving 6 bases not matched to a gene. Written as DNA, the CDR3 is TGTGCCAGTAGTAGCTCACAGGGGAGCTCCTACGAGCAGTACTTC. It is translated as CASSSSQGSSYEQYF.